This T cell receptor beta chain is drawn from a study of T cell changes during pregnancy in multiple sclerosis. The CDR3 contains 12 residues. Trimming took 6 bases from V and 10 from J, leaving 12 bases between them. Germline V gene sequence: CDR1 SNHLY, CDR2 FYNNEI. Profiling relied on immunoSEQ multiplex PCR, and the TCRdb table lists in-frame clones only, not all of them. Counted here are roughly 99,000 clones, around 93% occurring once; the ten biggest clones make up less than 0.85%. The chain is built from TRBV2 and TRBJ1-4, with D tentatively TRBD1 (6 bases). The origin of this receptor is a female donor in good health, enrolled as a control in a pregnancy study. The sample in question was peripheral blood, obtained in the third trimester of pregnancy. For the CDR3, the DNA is TGTGCCAGCAGGGACAGTCTGGCAAAACTGTTTTTT. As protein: CASRDSLAKLFF.